The 26 T cell receptor beta chains below all came from one sample that was sequenced in a study of cytomegalovirus exposure and HLA in healthy donors. Primers: 60 Vbeta forward and 13 Jbeta reverse. Libraries were prepared by immunoSEQ multiplex PCR; TCRdb keeps only in-frame clonotypes and omits some of them. The table records about 150,000 clones, roughly 80% of them present only once. The specimen was PBMCs. The receptors derive from a woman between 50 and 59 years old in good health and CMV-seropositive.

The rearrangement links TRBV7-9 to TRBJ2-2, with 7 positions matching TRBD1. V lost 3 bases and J lost 2; bases outside the gene matches: 9. The CDR3 spans 17 residues. The germline CDR1 and CDR2 sequences are SEHNR and FQNEAQ (reference sequence). DNA for the CDR3: TGTGCCAGCAGCTTGAGGCTGGGACAGCTTAACACCGGGGAGCTGTTTTTT. This codes for CASSLRLGQLNTGELFF.

The gene calls are TRBV2 and TRBJ1-1; D unresolved. The CDR3 consists of 15 residues. Trimming cost V 2 bases and J 1 base, with 11 bases left between them. Germline V lookup: CDR1 SNHLY, CDR2 FYNNEI. Written as DNA, the CDR3 is TGTGCCAGCAGTGAACGGTCTGTTGGGAACACTGAAGCTTTCTTT. Translation: CASSERSVGNTEAFF.

The rearrangement links TRBV19 to TRBJ2-3; the match to TRBD2 covers 9 bases. J lost 2 bases, V lost 5 bases, and 8 bases had no gene match. CDR1 LNHDA and CDR2 SQIVND come from the germline V gene (reference sequence). This CDR3 region has 16 residues. The CDR3 coding sequence is TGTGCCAGTAGTCCCATAGCGGGGGCGATCACAGATACGCAGTATTTT. Encoded protein: CASSPIAGAITDTQYF.

The genes are TRBV10-3 and TRBJ2-2; D might be TRBD2 (6 bases). This CDR3 has 15 residues. Trimming removed 8 bases from V and 2 bases from J, with 15 bases in between. The germline V gene encodes CDR1 ENHRY and CDR2 SYGVKD. In nucleotides, the CDR3 is TGTGCCATCCACCCTTCGCGGGGTAACACCGGGGAGCTGTTTTTT. Protein product: CAIHPSRGNTGELFF.

This chain connects TRBV7-8 to TRBJ1-1, with D possibly matching TRBD1 (5 bases). The V end was cut by 2 bases, the J end by 8 bases, with 12 bases between. From germline, CDR1 is SGHVS and CDR2 FQNEAQ. This CDR3 is built from 13 residues. CDR3: CASSLSINREAFF. The CDR3 bases are TGTGCCAGCAGCTTATCGATCAACAGGGAAGCTTTCTTT.

This rearrangement joins TRBV2 to TRBJ2-5; 9 bases fit TRBD2. Losses at the gene ends were 6 bases for V and 4 bases for J; bases not matched to a gene: 9. Germline V CDR1 and CDR2: SNHLY, FYNNEI. The CDR3 has 15 residues. CDR3 DNA: TGTGCCAGCAGATCCGGCGGGGGGGCTGGAGAGACCCAGTACTTC. Its translation is CASRSGGGAGETQYF.

The chain is built from TRBV10-3 and TRBJ2-7; maybe TRBD2 (6 bases). The germline V gene has CDR1 ENHRY and CDR2 SYGVKD. Trimming left V 8 bases short and J 0 bases short, with 11 bases between. The CDR3 runs 13 residues. Written as DNA, the CDR3 is TGTGCCATCCAGCGGGCCCGCTCCTACGAGCAGTACTTC. It encodes CAIQRARSYEQYF.

The chain combines TRBV7-9 with TRBJ2-6; no reliable D call. V was cut by 5 bases and J by 2 bases, with 10 bases left in between. Germline lookup yields CDR1 SEHNR and CDR2 FQNEAQ (reference sequence). This CDR3 is built from 15 residues. The CDR3 region has the DNA TGTGCCAGCAGCCGGTACCTAACTGGGGCCAACGTCCTGACTTTC. Its translation: CASSRYLTGANVLTF.

This clone was observed a few times. The chain recombines TRBV7-3 with TRBJ1-6, with TRBD1 as a possible D gene (6 bases). From germline, CDR1 is SGHTA and CDR2 FQGTGA. The V gene lost 2 bases and the J gene lost 5 bases, with 13 bases spanning the gap. This CDR3 has 16 residues. This CDR3 is CASSLRGGSDNSPLHF. CDR3 sequence (DNA): TGTGCCAGCAGCTTACGCGGGGGCTCAGATAATTCACCCCTCCACTTT.

The J gene is TRBJ1-1, the V gene TRBV30, with 10 bases that match TRBD1. The CDR3 runs to 14 residues. Germline trimming cut 0 bases from V and 6 bases from J; bases unmatched to any gene: 4. Germline V lookup: CDR1 GTSNPN, CDR2 SVGIG (reference sequence). The CDR3 region has the DNA TGTGCCTGGAGTGTGGACAGGGGGTTGGCTGAAGCTTTCTTT. Translating it yields CAWSVDRGLAEAFF.

This clone was seen a handful of times. The V gene is TRBV5-1, the J gene TRBJ2-2, with 7 nucleotides matching TRBD2. CDR3 size: 17 residues. Trimming removed 4 bases from V and 1 base from J; junction bases left unmatched: 10. CDR1 and CDR2 (germline): SGHRS, YFSETQ. The DNA for the CDR3 is TGCGCCAGCAGCGGACCCCTGGGCGGGGGGAACACCGGGGAGCTGTTTTTT. Translating gives CASSGPLGGGNTGELFF.

The V call is TRBV6-1, the J call TRBJ1-2; no clear D. CDR3 size: 11 residues. CDR1 and CDR2 from the germline V gene are MNHNS and SASEGT. V was trimmed by 3 bases and J by 5 bases, leaving 4 bases between them. In DNA form, the CDR3 reads TGTGCCAGCAGTGATCAGTATGGCTACACCTTC. Encoded protein: CASSDQYGYTF.

V is TRBV5-8 and J is TRBJ2-3; 12 nucleotides line up with TRBD2. The germline V gene encodes CDR1 SGHTS and CDR2 YDEGEE. The CDR3 is made up of 19 amino acids. V lost 5 bases, J lost 6 bases, and 19 bases stayed unmatched. The CDR3 nucleotides are TGTGCCAGCAGGGGAAGCCGGACTAGCGGGGACATACCCTCGGATACGCAGTATTTT. Its translation is CASRGSRTSGDIPSDTQYF.

This clone showed up just a few times. This chain uses TRBV9 with TRBJ2-7; the match to TRBD2 covers 7 bases. From germline, CDR1 is SGDLS and CDR2 YYNGEE. The CDR3 extends over 13 amino acids. The trim removed 4 bases at V and 7 bases at J, leaving 8 bases unmatched. CDR3: CASSLDRGEEQYF. CDR3 nucleotide sequence: TGTGCCAGCAGCCTTGACCGGGGGGAGGAGCAGTACTTC.

This chain connects TRBV19 to TRBJ2-7, with TRBD1 matching 9 bases. Trimming took 5 bases from V and 6 from J; bases not matched to a gene: 8. The CDR3 contains 14 residues. The germline V gene encodes CDR1 LNHDA and CDR2 SQIVND (reference sequence). Here the CDR3 DNA reads TGTGCCAGTAGTGGTAGACAGGGGGTTGGCGAGCAGTACTTC. This codes for CASSGRQGVGEQYF.

This chain joins TRBV13 and TRBJ2-1; TRBD2 aligns across 11 bases. V trimming: 5 bases; J trimming: 7 bases; junction bases outside the gene matches: 7. This CDR3 region has 15 residues. CDR1 and CDR2 (germline): PRHDT, FYEKMQ (reference sequence). DNA of the CDR3: TGTGCCAGCAGCCTTCGGGGACTAGCGGTTAATGAGCAGTTCTTC. This codes for CASSLRGLAVNEQFF.

The genes are TRBV27 and TRBJ2-1; 9 positions match TRBD2. The junction had 5 bases not matched to a gene; V was cut back by 6 bases and J by 8 bases. The CDR3 is 13 residues long. Germline V lookup: CDR1 MNHEY, CDR2 SMNVEV (reference sequence). CDR3 coding DNA: TGTGCCAGCAGGCGGGGGGGGCAGTATGAGCAGTTCTTC. Amino acids: CASRRGGQYEQFF.

This chain links TRBV11-3 with TRBJ1-1, with 8 bases matching TRBD1. The CDR3 is made up of 14 amino acids. V lost 5 bases, J lost 1 base, and 3 bases stayed unmatched. CDR1 is SGHNT, CDR2 YENEEA, per germline. The CDR3 loop reads CASSPTGANTEAFF. The CDR3 DNA sequence: TGTGCCAGCAGCCCGACAGGGGCGAACACTGAAGCTTTCTTT.

The chain joins TRBV6-1 to TRBJ1-6, with D possibly TRBD1 on 5 matching bases. CDR1 is MNHNS and CDR2 is SASEGT in the germline V gene. This CDR3 comprises 13 residues. The CDR3 DNA sequence: TGTGCATGCGGGACCCTAGGTAATTCACCCCTCCACTTT. Its protein is CACGTLGNSPLHF.

The chain carries TRBV18 and TRBJ1-2; D remains ambiguous. Germline CDR1 and CDR2: KGHSH and LQKENI. Trimming stripped 3 bases from V and 6 bases from J, with 11 bases between. The CDR3 length is 13 residues. CDR3 in amino acids: CASSPGGLHGYTF. In DNA form, the CDR3 reads TGTGCCAGCTCACCCGGTGGACTTCATGGCTACACCTTC.

This clone appeared once. The chain combines TRBV30 with TRBJ1-4; a weak D match, TRBD1 (5 bases). The length of the CDR3 is 13 residues. Germline V gene lookup returns CDR1 GTSNPN and CDR2 SVGIG (reference sequence). V gave up 7 bases and J gave up 7 bases, with 16 bases separating them. For the CDR3, the DNA is TGTGCCTTCAACGGGGGGTGGCGTGAAAAACTGTTTTTT. As protein: CAFNGGWREKLFF.

The gene calls are TRBV12-5 and TRBJ2-2, with D tentatively TRBD1 (6 bases). The CDR3 covers 16 residues. Deletions cut 0 bases from V and 4 bases from J, with 12 bases between. Looked up from germline, CDR1 is LGHNT and CDR2 is FRNRAP. CDR3 amino acids: CASGLVVGATTGELFF. The DNA of the CDR3 is TGTGCTAGTGGTTTGGTCGTGGGGGCTACCACCGGGGAGCTGTTTTTT.

This sequence joins TRBV6-5 and TRBJ2-7; 11 positions agree with TRBD1. This CDR3 comprises 15 residues. CDR1 is MNHEY, CDR2 SVGAGI, per germline. J was trimmed by 4 bases and V by 2 bases; bases with no gene match: 4. The CDR3 loop is CASSYRDRGSYEQYF. For the CDR3, the DNA is TGTGCCAGCAGTTACCGGGACAGGGGGTCTTACGAGCAGTACTTC.

This chain uses TRBV5-1 with TRBJ1-2, with a tentative D call TRBD1 (6 bases). Trimming stripped 1 base from V and 6 bases from J, with 10 bases between. In germline, CDR1 is SGHRS, CDR2 YFSETQ. The CDR3 runs 13 residues. The CDR3 loop reads CASSLTGKDGYTF. CDR3 bases: TGCGCCAGCAGCTTGACAGGGAAAGATGGCTACACCTTC. The full variable domain, completed using reference TRBV5-1 and TRBJ1-2, is KAGVTQTPRYLIKTRGQQVTLSCSPISGHRSVSWYQQTPGQGLQFLFEYFSETQRNKGNFPGRFSGRQFSNSRSEMNVSTLELGDSALYLCASSLTGKDGYTFGSGTRLTVV.

The chain's CDR3 is CASSPRGQDNEKLFF. The CDR3 nucleotides are TGTGCCAGCAGCCCCAGGGGGCAGGATAATGAAAAACTGTTTTTT. The chain uses TRBV7-9 and TRBJ1-4; 8 bases are a match to TRBD1. In germline, CDR1 is SEHNR, CDR2 FQNEAQ (reference sequence). V lost 5 bases and J lost 4; bases outside the gene matches: 6. The CDR3 spans 15 residues.

This chain joins TRBV25-1 and TRBJ2-1, with D perhaps TRBD1 (6 bases). Germline CDR1 is MGHDK and CDR2 is SYGVNS. Trimming took off 9 bases at V and 6 bases at J, with 9 bases between the two ends. There are 11 residues in the CDR3. In DNA form, the CDR3 reads TGTGCCAGGGGGGCGGGCAATGAGCAGTTCTTC. Its protein product is CARGAGNEQFF.